Below are 21 T cell receptor delta chains sequenced from a single sample in a study of gamma-delta T cells after stem cell transplantation. TCRdb reanalysed the RT-PCR reads with CATT. The repertoire holds 2,200 or so delta-chain clones, with approximately 15% as singletons. Sequencing was performed on gamma-delta T cells. These receptors were taken from a human donor. It is not recorded whose cells these are; they may come from a transplant donor. This table probably holds off-target reads from a library built for another chain.

The genes are TRDV2 and TRDJ1; 9 bases fit TRDD3. CDR1 and CDR2 (germline): GEAIGNYY, EKD. The CDR3 totals 19 residues. V gave up 3 bases and J gave up 0 bases; unmatched junction bases: 16. CDR3 sequence reads: CACDSLLGEPTLYTDKLIF. The CDR3 DNA reads TGTGCCTGTGACTCTTTACTGGGGGAGCCTACCCTGTACACCGATAAACTCATCTTT.

V gene TRDV2 combines with J gene TRDJ1, with 8 bases identical to TRDD3. V shed 3 bases, J shed 0 bases, and the junction held 2 bases outside the gene matches. From germline, CDR1 is GEAIGNYY and CDR2 EKD. The CDR3 has 14 amino acids. CDR3 sequence: CACDPWGNTDKLIF. CDR3 bases: TGTGCCTGTGACCCCTGGGGGAACACCGATAAACTCATCTTT.

A few counts support this clone. This chain links TRDV2 with TRDJ1; 8 nucleotides line up with TRDD3. The germline CDR1 and CDR2 sequences are GEAIGNYY and EKD. The V gene end was trimmed by 1 base and the J gene end by 2 bases; junction bases not matched to a gene: 11. This CDR3 has 17 residues. The DNA for the CDR3 is TGTGCCTGTGACACAATTCAGGGGGATAGGCGTACCGATAAACTCATCTTT. Its protein product is CACDTIQGDRRTDKLIF.

The V call is TRDV2, the J call TRDJ3; 11 nucleotides align to TRDD3. V was clipped by 2 bases and J by 0 bases; unmatched bases: 14. From germline, CDR1 is GEAIGNYY and CDR2 EKD. The CDR3 contains 22 residues. The CDR3 DNA sequence: TGTGCCTGTGACATATCGCAACTGGGGGATAAAACAAGCTCCTGGGACACCCGACAGATGTTTTTC. This encodes CACDISQLGDKTSSWDTRQMFF.

This clone was counted only a few times. The rearrangement uses TRDV2 and TRDJ1; TRDD3 aligns across 7 bases. The CDR3 spans 15 residues. Germline CDR1 and CDR2: GEAIGNYY and EKD. V lost 3 bases to trimming and J lost 0 bases; unmatched junction nucleotides: 6. In nucleotides, the CDR3 is TGTGCCTGTGACTCGATGGGGGAGTACACCGATAAACTCATCTTT. This translates into CACDSMGEYTDKLIF.

This clone was seen a handful of times. The chain couples TRDV2 to TRDJ1, with TRDD3 as a possible D gene (5 bases). The CDR3 has 17 residues. CDR1 and CDR2 (germline): GEAIGNYY, EKD. V shed 3 bases and J shed 2 bases, with 21 bases lying between them. The CDR3: CACDVLRTGAATDKLIF. In nucleotides, the CDR3 is TGTGCCTGTGACGTTCTACGGACGGGGGCTGCTACCGATAAACTCATCTTT.

This clone appeared a few times. This sequence joins TRDV2 and TRDJ3; TRDD3 agrees at 12 bases. Per the germline V gene, CDR1 is GEAIGNYY and CDR2 is EKD. The junction had 11 bases not matched to a gene; V was cut back by 2 bases and J by 1 base. The CDR3 is made up of 21 amino acids. CDR3 sequence (DNA): TGTGCCTGTGACAAAGTACTGGGGGATACTCGTGAGTCCTGGGACACCCGACAGATGTTTTTC. This codes for CACDKVLGDTRESWDTRQMFF.

By frequency in the sample, this clone is large. The CDR3 nucleotides are TGTGCCTGTGACTTAACTGGGGGCCAAACTCGCTCCTGGGACACCCGACAGATGTTTTTC. This sequence encodes CACDLTGGQTRSWDTRQMFF. The chain couples TRDV2 to TRDJ3; 8 bases are a match to TRDD3. The CDR3 is 20 residues long. Germline trimming cut 3 bases from V and 0 bases from J; bases unmatched to any gene: 12. Germline CDR1 and CDR2: GEAIGNYY and EKD.

This clone showed up just a few times. J is TRDJ1 and V is TRDV2, with 12 positions matching TRDD3. The CDR3 is made up of 18 amino acids. Germline loops: CDR1 GEAIGNYY, CDR2 EKD. Unmatched junction bases numbered 10, after V lost 3 bases and J lost 0 bases. Here the CDR3 reads CACDPLGDTAGDTDKLIF. CDR3 in DNA: TGTGCCTGTGACCCACTGGGGGATACCGCCGGAGACACCGATAAACTCATCTTT.

This chain uses TRDV2 with TRDJ1, with TRDD3 matching 7 bases. Looked up from germline, CDR1 is GEAIGNYY and CDR2 is EKD. V was clipped by 3 bases and J by 0 bases; unmatched bases: 3. The CDR3 has 14 residues. The CDR3 spells CACDYWGNTDKLIF. The CDR3 bases are TGTGCCTGTGACTACTGGGGTAACACCGATAAACTCATCTTT.

The chain joins TRDV2 to TRDJ1; 10 bases are a match to TRDD3. Germline trimming cut 3 bases from V and 0 bases from J; bases unmatched to any gene: 9. The germline V gene has CDR1 GEAIGNYY and CDR2 EKD. The CDR3 runs 17 residues. The CDR3: CACDALGDRRYTDKLIF. In DNA form, the CDR3 reads TGTGCCTGTGACGCCCTGGGGGATAGGAGGTACACCGATAAACTCATCTTT.

This clone was picked up a small number of times. Other nucleotide sequences from this sample produce the same CDR3. The J gene is TRDJ1, the V gene TRDV2; D is undetermined. The CDR3 is 14 residues long. The V gene lost 0 bases and the J gene lost 0 bases, with 7 bases spanning the gap. Germline values: CDR1 GEAIGNYY, CDR2 EKD. The CDR3 protein is CACDTLLNTDKLIF. The CDR3 bases are TGTGCCTGTGACACCCTGCTGAACACCGATAAACTCATCTTT.

The chain has TRDV2 and TRDJ1; TRDD3 matches 11 bases. Germline V gene data show CDR1 as GEAIGNYY and CDR2 as EKD. V lost 3 bases to trimming and J lost 3 bases; unmatched junction nucleotides: 17. There are 19 residues in the CDR3. Written as DNA, the CDR3 is TGTGCCTGTGACCCCCTTTTGGGGGATACGCGTCAGGTCCCCGATAAACTCATCTTT. Its protein product is CACDPLLGDTRQVPDKLIF.

The gene calls are TRDV2 and TRDJ1; D may be TRDD3 (6 bases). V dropped 7 bases and J dropped 0 bases, with 20 bases sitting between them. Germline V CDR1 and CDR2: GEAIGNYY, EKD. There are 16 residues in the CDR3. The chain's CDR3 is CACDLVGGTYTDKLIF. CDR3 nucleotide sequence: TGTGCCTGCGATCTCGTGGGGGGAACGTACACCGATAAACTCATCTTT.

This clone was detected only a few times. This chain connects TRDV2 to TRDJ1; 13 bases line up with TRDD3. The CDR3 totals 17 residues. The J segment lost 3 bases and the V segment lost 3 bases, leaving 9 bases of the junction unmatched. CDR1 is GEAIGNYY and CDR2 is EKD in the germline V gene. The CDR3 nucleotides read TGTGCCTGTGACTGGCTACTGGGGGATACGCAGGCCGATAAACTCATCTTT. Translated: CACDWLLGDTQADKLIF.

This clone was recorded a few times. The V and J genes are TRDV2 and TRDJ1, with 8 bases aligning to TRDD3. The CDR3 covers 15 residues. Trimming at V came to 3 bases and at J to 3 bases, leaving 8 bases not matched to a gene. Looked up from germline, CDR1 is GEAIGNYY and CDR2 is EKD. Here the CDR3 reads CACDSLRDTPDKLIF. DNA for the CDR3: TGTGCCTGTGACTCATTGCGGGATACGCCCGATAAACTCATCTTT.

The chain links TRDV2 to TRDJ1, with 10 bases fitting TRDD3. J lost 0 bases, V lost 3 bases, and 9 bases had no gene match. CDR3 size: 17 residues. Per germline, CDR1 GEAIGNYY and CDR2 EKD. The CDR3 loop reads CACDSLGDLPHTDKLIF. DNA for the CDR3: TGTGCCTGTGACTCACTGGGGGATCTCCCCCACACCGATAAACTCATCTTT.

The chain combines TRDV2 with TRDJ1; the D gene is possibly TRDD3 (6 bases). The CDR3 length is 17 residues. Germline-derived CDR1 and CDR2 are GEAIGNYY and EKD. V was pared by 1 base and J by 2 bases, with 19 bases between. CDR3 coding DNA: TGTGCCTGTGACACTATGGGGGCCGCTAAACCAACCGATAAACTCATCTTT. This encodes CACDTMGAAKPTDKLIF.

The gene calls are TRDV2 and TRDJ1; 9 bases align to TRDD3. J lost 2 bases, V lost 3 bases, and 9 bases had no gene match. The germline gives CDR1 GEAIGNYY, CDR2 EKD. The CDR3 is 16 residues long. CDR3 coding DNA: TGTGCCTGTGACCCCCTGGGGGATCGGGGGACCGATAAACTCATCTTT. Amino acid sequence: CACDPLGDRGTDKLIF.

The rearrangement uses TRDV2 and TRDJ1; TRDD3 agrees at 10 bases. CDR1 is GEAIGNYY, CDR2 EKD, per germline. This CDR3 comprises 18 residues. Unmatched junction bases numbered 12, after V lost 3 bases and J lost 0 bases. The CDR3 spells CACDAILGDPSYTDKLIF. CDR3 nucleotide sequence: TGTGCCTGTGACGCTATACTGGGGGATCCCTCGTACACCGATAAACTCATCTTT.

This clone was observed a handful of times. The genes are TRDV2 and TRDJ2, with 11 positions matching TRDD3. V was pared by 2 bases and J by 8 bases, with 9 bases of the junction left unmatched. CDR3 length equals 16 residues. Germline-derived CDR1 and CDR2 are GEAIGNYY and EKD. CDR3 loop: CACDILGDTPLAQLFF. The CDR3 DNA follows: TGTGCCTGTGACATCCTGGGGGATACCCCTCTCGCACAACTCTTCTTT.